This TCR beta chain was sequenced in a study of blood T cell repertoires in COVID-19. Study overall: Collection of acute and convalescent COVID-19 samples took place in the United States, Italy and Spain. T cells, B-cell-depleted T cells, or PBMCs supplied cDNA or gDNA.

This clone was found a few times. CDR1 and CDR2 (germline): SGHTA, FQGNSA. V lost 4 bases and J lost 6; bases outside the gene matches: 14. This CDR3 contains 16 residues. Per the authors' pipeline: Estimated nucleated cell counts came from reference gene primer amplification. Measured with immunoSEQ multiplex PCR; TCRdb has only the in-frame clones, and not every one. V, J and clone size are taken as reported in that table, and D and trimming were inferred from the DNA itself. The sample has 30,000 or so clones; roughly 87% are singletons. The gene calls are TRBV7-2 and TRBJ2-7; 8 bases map to TRBD2. The TCR sequence derives from a man aged 55 to 70 with active COVID-19. Sequences were obtained from peripheral blood. The CDR3 reads CASSSRGAGGRGEQYF. CDR3 nucleotide sequence: TGTGCCAGCAGCTCACGTGGGGCGGGAGGAAGGGGCGAGCAGTACTTC.